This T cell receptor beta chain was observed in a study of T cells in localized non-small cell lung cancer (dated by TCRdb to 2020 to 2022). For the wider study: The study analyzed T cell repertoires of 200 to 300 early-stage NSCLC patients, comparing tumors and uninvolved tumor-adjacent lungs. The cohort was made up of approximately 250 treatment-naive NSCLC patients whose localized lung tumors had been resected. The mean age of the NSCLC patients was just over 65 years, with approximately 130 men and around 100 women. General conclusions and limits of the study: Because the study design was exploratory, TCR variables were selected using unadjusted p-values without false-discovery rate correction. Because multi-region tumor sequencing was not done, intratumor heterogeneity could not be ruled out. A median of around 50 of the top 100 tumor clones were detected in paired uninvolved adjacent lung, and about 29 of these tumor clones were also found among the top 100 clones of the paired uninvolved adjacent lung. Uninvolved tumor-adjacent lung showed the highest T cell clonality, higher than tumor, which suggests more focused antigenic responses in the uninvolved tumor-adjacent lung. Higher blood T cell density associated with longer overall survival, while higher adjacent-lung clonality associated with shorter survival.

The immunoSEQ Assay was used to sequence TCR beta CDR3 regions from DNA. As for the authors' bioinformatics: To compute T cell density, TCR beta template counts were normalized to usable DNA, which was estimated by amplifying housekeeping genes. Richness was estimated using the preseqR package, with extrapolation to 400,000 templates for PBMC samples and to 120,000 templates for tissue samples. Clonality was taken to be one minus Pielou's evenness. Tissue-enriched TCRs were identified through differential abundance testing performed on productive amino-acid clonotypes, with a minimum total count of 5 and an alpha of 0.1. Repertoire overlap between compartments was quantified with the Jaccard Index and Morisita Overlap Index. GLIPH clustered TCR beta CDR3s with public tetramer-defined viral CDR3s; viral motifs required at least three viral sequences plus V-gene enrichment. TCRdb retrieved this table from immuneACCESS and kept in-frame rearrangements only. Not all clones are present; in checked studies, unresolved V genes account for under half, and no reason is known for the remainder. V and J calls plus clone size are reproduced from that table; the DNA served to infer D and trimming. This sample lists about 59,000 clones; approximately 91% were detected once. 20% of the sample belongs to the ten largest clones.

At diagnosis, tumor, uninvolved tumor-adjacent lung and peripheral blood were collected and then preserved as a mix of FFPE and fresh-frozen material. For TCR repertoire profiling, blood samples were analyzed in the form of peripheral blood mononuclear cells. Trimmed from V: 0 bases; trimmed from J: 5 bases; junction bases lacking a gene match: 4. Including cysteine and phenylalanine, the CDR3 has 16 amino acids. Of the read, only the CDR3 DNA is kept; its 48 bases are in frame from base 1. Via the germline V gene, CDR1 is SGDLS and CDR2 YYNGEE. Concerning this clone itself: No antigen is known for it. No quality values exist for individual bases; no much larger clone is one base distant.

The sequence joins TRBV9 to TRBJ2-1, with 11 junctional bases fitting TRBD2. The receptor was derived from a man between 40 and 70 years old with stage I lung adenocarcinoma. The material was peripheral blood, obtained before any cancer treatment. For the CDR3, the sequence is CASSVAGTSGNNEQFF. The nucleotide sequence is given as TGTGCCAGCAGCGTAGCGGGGACTAGCGGTAACAATGAGCAGTTCTTC.